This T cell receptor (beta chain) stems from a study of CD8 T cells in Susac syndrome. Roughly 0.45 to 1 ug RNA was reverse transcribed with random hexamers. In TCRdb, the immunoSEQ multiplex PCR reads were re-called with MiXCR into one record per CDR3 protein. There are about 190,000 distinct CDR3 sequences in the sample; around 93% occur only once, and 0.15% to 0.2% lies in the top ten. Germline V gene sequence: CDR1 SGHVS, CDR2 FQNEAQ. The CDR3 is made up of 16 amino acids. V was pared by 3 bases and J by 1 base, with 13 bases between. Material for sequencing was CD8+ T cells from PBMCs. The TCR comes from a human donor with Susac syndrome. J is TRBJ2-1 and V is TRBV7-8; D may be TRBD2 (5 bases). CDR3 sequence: CASSLMSGGSYNEQFF. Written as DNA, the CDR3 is TGTGCCAGCAGCTTGATGTCTGGAGGTTCCTACAATGAGCAGTTCTTC. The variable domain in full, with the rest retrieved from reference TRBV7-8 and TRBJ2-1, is GAGVSQSPRYKVAKRGQDVALRCDPISGHVSLFWYQQALGQGPEFLTYFQNEAQLDKSGLPSDRFFAERPEGSVSTLKIQRTQQEDSAVYLCASSLMSGGSYNEQFFGPGTRLTVL.